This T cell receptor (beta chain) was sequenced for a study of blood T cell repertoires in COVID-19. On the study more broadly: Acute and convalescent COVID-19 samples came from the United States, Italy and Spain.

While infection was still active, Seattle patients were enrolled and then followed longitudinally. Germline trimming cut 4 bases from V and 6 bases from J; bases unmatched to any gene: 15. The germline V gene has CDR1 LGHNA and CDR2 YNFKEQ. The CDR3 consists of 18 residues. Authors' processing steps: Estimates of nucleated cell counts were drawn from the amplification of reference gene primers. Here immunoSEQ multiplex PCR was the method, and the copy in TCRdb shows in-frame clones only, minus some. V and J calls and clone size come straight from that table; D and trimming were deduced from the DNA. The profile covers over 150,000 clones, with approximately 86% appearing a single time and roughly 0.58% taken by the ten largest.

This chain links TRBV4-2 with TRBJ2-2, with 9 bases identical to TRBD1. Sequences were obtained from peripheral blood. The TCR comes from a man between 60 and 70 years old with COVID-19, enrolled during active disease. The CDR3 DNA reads TGTGCCAGCAGCCGACTACCTTCGGGACAGGGAAGCGCCGGGGAGCTGTTTTTT. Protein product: CASSRLPSGQGSAGELFF.